Listed below are T cell receptor beta chains from one sample, sequenced in a study of T cell repertoires in cytomegalovirus infection. TCRdb called the reads again in MiXCR, with one record for every CDR3 protein. The sample includes 350,000 to 500,000 distinct CDR3 sequences, approximately 31% of them seen just once. The source material was PBMCs. The receptors derive from a human donor in good health (CMV status not recorded). Some clones in this sample may be carry-over from other donors' samples. Each CDR3 is given with its conserved first and last residue. The D gene is left open where the match is weak. Where a row states a size, it is once, few, many or the class of an expanded clone; other rows omit it.

size | J | V | D | CDR3 | DNA
few | TRBJ2-1 | TRBV25-1 | NA | CASSPTLTNEQFF | TGTGCCAGCAGTCCGACTCTGACAAATGAGCAGTTCTTC
NA | TRBJ1-1 | TRBV12-3/TRBV12-4 | NA | CASTFSGGYTEAFF | TGTGCCAGCACTTTTAGCGGAGGGTACACTGAAGCTTTCTTT
NA | TRBJ1-5 | TRBV20-1 | NA | CSAKTQESLTNQPQHF | TGCAGTGCTAAAACCCAGGAGTCGCTGACCAATCAGCCCCAGCATTTT
few | TRBJ2-5 | TRBV28 | TRBD1 | CASSIGQGQETQYF | TGTGCCAGCAGTATAGGACAGGGCCAAGAGACCCAGTACTTC
once | TRBJ1-1 | TRBV2 | NA | CASPDANTEAFF | TGTGCCAGCCCCGACGCGAACACTGAAGCTTTCTTT
NA | TRBJ2-2 | TRBV15 | NA | CATSREGDTGELFF | TGTGCCACCAGCAGAGAAGGCGACACCGGGGAGCTGTTTTTT
many | TRBJ1-2 | TRBV7-2 | NA | CASSLQGGGNYGYTF | TGTGCCAGCAGCTTACAAGGGGGTGGTAACTATGGCTACACCTTC
many | TRBJ1-2 | TRBV6-1 | NA | CASRTDSSNYGYTF | TGTGCCAGCAGAACTGACAGTTCTAACTATGGCTACACCTTC
NA | TRBJ1-2 | TRBV6-8 | NA | CASSADTWNYGYTF | TGTGCCAGCAGTGCCGACACATGGAACTATGGCTACACCTTC
NA | TRBJ1-2 | TRBV6-2/TRBV6-3 | TRBD1 | CASSHQQGPYGYTF | TGTGCCAGCAGCCACCAACAGGGGCCCTATGGCTACACCTTC
NA | TRBJ2-7 | TRBV7-7 | NA | CASSFSRAAHEQYF | TGTGCGAGCAGCTTCTCCCGGGCAGCCCACGAGCAGTACTTC
few | TRBJ1-1 | TRBV2 | NA | CASSVEAFF | TGTGCCAGCAGTGTTGAAGCTTTCTTT